The 17 T cell receptor beta chains below all came from one sample that was sequenced in a study of T cells after somatic rescue of genetic block. Repertoires were generated with immunoSEQ multiplex PCR, while TCRdb's copy carries only in-frame clones and drops some. The data show 68,000 or so clones, less than 95% seen once. Material for sequencing was peripheral blood mononuclear cells (PBMCs). The receptor source for this set is a man between 35 and 55 years old.

V and J are TRBV2 and TRBJ1-5; possibly TRBD1 for D (5 bases). CDR3 size: 14 residues. The V gene's germline CDR1 is SNHLY and CDR2 FYNNEI. Trimming took 6 bases from V and 8 from J, leaving 17 bases between them. CDR3 region: CASRSQGGVEPQHF. CDR3 coding DNA: TGTGCCAGCAGGTCTCAGGGTGGCGTGGAGCCCCAGCATTTT.

The chain uses TRBV19 and TRBJ2-7; 7 bases match TRBD1. Looked up from germline, CDR1 is LNHDA and CDR2 is SQIVND (reference sequence). This CDR3 is built from 17 residues. Trimming cost V 3 bases and J 0 bases; bases outside gene matches: 11. The CDR3 loop is CASSIGYRRDSSYEQYF. The CDR3 region has the DNA TGTGCCAGTAGTATTGGCTACAGAAGGGACAGCTCCTACGAGCAGTACTTC.

The chain links TRBV5-6 to TRBJ2-7, with D tentatively TRBD1 (5 bases). Germline V lookup: CDR1 SGHDT, CDR2 YYEEEE. V lost 0 bases to trimming and J lost 3 bases, with 13 bases between them. There are 15 residues in the CDR3. For the CDR3, the DNA is TGTGCCAGCAGCTTGGTGGCGTCGCAGGGCTACGAGCAGTACTTC. It translates to CASSLVASQGYEQYF.

The table lists this clone with a count of one. The chain uses TRBV6-4 and TRBJ2-7, with 7 positions matching TRBD1. Germline V lookup: CDR1 MRHNA, CDR2 SNTAGT. Trimming removed 6 bases from V and 11 bases from J; junction bases left unmatched: 13. The CDR3 sequence is 13 residues long. Written as DNA, the CDR3 is TGTGCCAGCAGCGAGCTTGAGGGGGCTGGTAAGTACTTC. It encodes CASSELEGAGKYF.

This sequence joins TRBV27 and TRBJ2-2; the D is unclear. V was shortened by 0 bases and J by 1 base, with 0 bases between the two germline ends. The CDR3 spans 13 residues. Germline-derived CDR1 and CDR2 are MNHEY and SMNVEV (reference sequence). The CDR3 loop reads CASSLSNTGELFF. CDR3 sequence (DNA): TGTGCCAGCAGTTTATCGAACACCGGGGAGCTGTTTTTT.

The V and J genes are TRBV2 and TRBJ1-6, with 8 bases aligning to TRBD1. This CDR3 has 15 residues. V gave up 3 bases and J gave up 9 bases; unmatched junction bases: 7. CDR1 and CDR2 (germline): SNHLY, FYNNEI. CDR3 in amino acids: CASSEDAGGGSPLHF. CDR3 coding DNA: TGTGCCAGCAGTGAGGATGCAGGGGGCGGTTCACCCCTCCACTTT.

This chain connects TRBV7-2 to TRBJ2-3; 7 nucleotides match TRBD2. Germline lookup yields CDR1 SGHTA and CDR2 FQGNSA. V was clipped by 5 bases and J by 5 bases; unmatched bases: 4. This CDR3 region has 13 residues. The CDR3 protein is CASSTGLVDTQYF. Written as DNA, the CDR3 is TGTGCCAGCAGCACCGGACTAGTAGATACGCAGTATTTT.

This chain links TRBV4-3 with TRBJ2-1; D not resolved. The germline V and J ends were trimmed by 0 bases and 3 bases, with 9 bases remaining between them. Germline assignment: CDR1 LGHNA and CDR2 YSLEER. This CDR3 comprises 15 residues. The CDR3 nucleotides read TGCGCCAGCAGCCAAGATCGGGCAGTCTACAATGAGCAGTTCTTC. It encodes CASSQDRAVYNEQFF.

This chain links TRBV6-6 with TRBJ2-7; a weak D match, TRBD1 (6 bases). V shed 8 bases and J shed 0 bases, with 11 bases lying between them. The CDR3 has 13 residues. Germline-derived CDR1 and CDR2 are MNHNY and SVGAGI (reference sequence). This CDR3 reads CASLRGNSYEQYF. The DNA of the CDR3 is TGTGCCAGCTTGAGGGGGAACTCCTACGAGCAGTACTTC.

This chain connects TRBV10-1 to TRBJ1-2; the D gene is possibly TRBD1 (5 bases). The V end was cut by 3 bases, the J end by 7 bases, with 9 bases between. The CDR3 contains 12 residues. Germline CDR1 and CDR2: WNHNN and SYGVQD (reference sequence). CDR3 bases: TGCGCCAGCAGTGACGGGGCGATTGGCTACACCTTC. Amino acids: CASSDGAIGYTF.

V is TRBV4-1 and J is TRBJ2-1; D unresolved. This CDR3 region has 15 residues. V lost 4 bases to trimming and J lost 2 bases, with 12 bases between them. Germline loops: CDR1 MGHRA, CDR2 YSYEKL. The DNA of the CDR3 is TGCGCCAGCAGCCCGGCAGGAAATACCTACAATGAGCAGTTCTTC. Protein: CASSPAGNTYNEQFF.

J is TRBJ2-1 and V is TRBV6-5; 9 bases match TRBD1. Germline CDR1 reads MNHEY; CDR2 reads SVGAGI. The length of the CDR3 is 16 residues. After removal of 2 bases from V and 4 bases from J, the junction contained 6 bases not matched to a gene. CDR3 in DNA: TGTGCCAGCAGTTACCGACCGGGACAGGGATACAATGAGCAGTTCTTC. It encodes CASSYRPGQGYNEQFF.

This chain links TRBV27 with TRBJ2-2; D uncertain. This CDR3 comprises 16 residues. The germline V gene encodes CDR1 MNHEY and CDR2 SMNVEV (reference sequence). Trimming took off 2 bases at V and 5 bases at J, with 15 bases between the two ends. As DNA, the CDR3 is TGTGCCAGCAGTTTAATACCCTCACCCGCGACCGGGGAGCTGTTTTTT. Its protein product is CASSLIPSPATGELFF.

CDR3: CASSQDPRYNEQFF. CDR3 nucleotides: TGCGCCAGCAGCCAAGACCCACGATACAATGAGCAGTTCTTC. V usage is TRBV4-1 and J usage is TRBJ2-1; D gene uncertain. Germline CDR1 reads MGHRA; CDR2 reads YSYEKL. The CDR3 runs 14 residues. Trimming left V 0 bases short and J 4 bases short, with 7 bases between.

The chain uses TRBV11-1 and TRBJ2-3, with D tentatively TRBD1 (5 bases). CDR3 length equals 15 residues. Germline CDR1 reads SGHAT; CDR2 reads FQDESV (reference sequence). V was cut by 3 bases and J by 5 bases, with 15 bases left in between. CDR3 sequence reads: CASSFWGTQGDTQYF. In DNA, the CDR3 is TGTGCCAGCAGCTTTTGGGGAACCCAGGGAGATACGCAGTATTTT.

The sample holds one count of this clone. CDR3 sequence (DNA): TGTGCCAGCAGGAGACTAGCGGGAGTTAAAGATACGCAGTATTTT. Translation: CASRRLAGVKDTQYF. The J gene is TRBJ2-3, the V gene TRBV6-5, with 12 positions matching TRBD2. V dropped 6 bases and J dropped 5; count of bases not matched to a gene: 6. The CDR3 length is 15 residues. The germline V gene has CDR1 MNHEY and CDR2 SVGAGI.

V is TRBV19 and J is TRBJ2-7; TRBD1 matches at 8 bases. The ends lost 1 base at V and 5 bases at J; junction bases unmatched: 13. Germline loops: CDR1 LNHDA, CDR2 SQIVND (reference sequence). This CDR3 has 17 amino acids. As DNA, the CDR3 is TGTGCCAGTAGTATAGCCCCTCGGACAGGGCTTGGAGACGAGCAGTACTTC. This gives the protein CASSIAPRTGLGDEQYF.